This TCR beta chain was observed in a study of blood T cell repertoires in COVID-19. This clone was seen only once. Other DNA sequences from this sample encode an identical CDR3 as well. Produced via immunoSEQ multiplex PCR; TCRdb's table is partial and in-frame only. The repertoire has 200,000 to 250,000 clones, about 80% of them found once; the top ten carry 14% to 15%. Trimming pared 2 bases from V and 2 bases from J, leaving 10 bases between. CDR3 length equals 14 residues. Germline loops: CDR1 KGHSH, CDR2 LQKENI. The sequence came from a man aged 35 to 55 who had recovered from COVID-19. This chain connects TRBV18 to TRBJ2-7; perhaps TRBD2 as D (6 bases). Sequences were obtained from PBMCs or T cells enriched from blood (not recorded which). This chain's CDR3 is CASSPTGGPYEQYF. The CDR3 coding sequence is TGTGCCAGCTCACCAACCGGGGGTCCCTACGAGCAGTACTTC.